This entry is about one T cell receptor (beta chain). What it recognizes is unknown. TCRdb re-called the RT-PCR reads with MiXCR, one entry per CDR3 protein. The sample includes about 570,000 distinct CDR3 sequences, about 10% of them seen just once. The sample comes from a study of response to subunit inactivated influenza vaccine. Study conclusions and caveats: There was a suggestion from the authors that each seasonal influenza vaccination recruits few new T cells.

This clonotype was sampled from a man in his forties or fifties who received an inactivated influenza vaccine. Specimen: PBMCs from blood, collected on the day of vaccination.

As DNA, the CDR3 is TGCGCCAGCAGCCAGCCGGGACAGGGGTTAGGGGGAGACACCGGGGAGCTGTTTTTT. This sequence encodes CASSQPGQGLGGDTGELFF. This chain connects TRBV4-3 to TRBJ2-2, with 10 bases lining up with TRBD1. Trimming cost V 3 bases and J 3 bases; bases outside gene matches: 13. Germline V lookup: CDR1 LGHNA, CDR2 YSLEER. The CDR3 length is 19 residues.